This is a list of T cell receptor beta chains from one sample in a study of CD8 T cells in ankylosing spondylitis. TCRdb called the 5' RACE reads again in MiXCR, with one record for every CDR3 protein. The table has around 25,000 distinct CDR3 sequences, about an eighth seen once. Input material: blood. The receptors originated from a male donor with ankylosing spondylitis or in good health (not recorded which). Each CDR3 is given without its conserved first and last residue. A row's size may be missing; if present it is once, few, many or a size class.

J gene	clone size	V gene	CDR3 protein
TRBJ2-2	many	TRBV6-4	ASSDTTGGTGELF
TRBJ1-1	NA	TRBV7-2	ASSPLPAGETEAF
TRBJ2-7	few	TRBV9	ASSVAGGNHEQY
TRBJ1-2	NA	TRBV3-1	ASSQPPPPVRGYT
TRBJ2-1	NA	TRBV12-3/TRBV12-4	ASSFQAGNEQF
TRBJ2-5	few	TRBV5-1	ASSLALGGETQY
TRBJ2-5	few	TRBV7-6	ASSFRTSGEETQY
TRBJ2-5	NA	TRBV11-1	ASSLRPRTGTETQY
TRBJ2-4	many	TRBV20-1	SAPIGVIAKNIQY
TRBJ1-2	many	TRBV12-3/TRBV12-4	ASSFRENYGYT
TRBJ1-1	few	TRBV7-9	ASSSRTGDTEAF
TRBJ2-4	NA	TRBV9	ASSSLAGAGNIQY
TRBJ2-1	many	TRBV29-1	SVVSGGGGEQF
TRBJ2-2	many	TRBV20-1	SARGPGQGTGELF
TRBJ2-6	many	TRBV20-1	SPGVAGANVLT
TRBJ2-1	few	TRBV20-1	SARDIGQPNEQF
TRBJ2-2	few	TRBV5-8	ASSSGGIDTGELF
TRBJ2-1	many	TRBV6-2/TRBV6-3	ATKPGLADNEQF
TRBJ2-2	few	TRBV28	ASRPGRGQGAPWTGELF
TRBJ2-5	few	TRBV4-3	ASSQERRGGTQY
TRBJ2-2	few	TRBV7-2	ASSPYRIGVAGGELF
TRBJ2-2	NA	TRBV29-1	SGRTGGRTGELF
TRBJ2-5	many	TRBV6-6	ASSFPGGQETQY
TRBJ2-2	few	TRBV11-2	ASSSNRVSNTGELF
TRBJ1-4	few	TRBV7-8	ASSSNAEKLF
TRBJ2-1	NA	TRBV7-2	ASSLAAGAAYNEQF
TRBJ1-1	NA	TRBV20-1	SATTGVLTEAF
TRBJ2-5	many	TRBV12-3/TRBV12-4	ASSFGLAGETQY
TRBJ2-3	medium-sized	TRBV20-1	SGYSASTDTQY
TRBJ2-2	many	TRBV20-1	SATGEGGTGELF
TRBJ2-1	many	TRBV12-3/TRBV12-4	ASSLAGGQYNEQF
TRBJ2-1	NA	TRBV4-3	ASSATTGGSEQF
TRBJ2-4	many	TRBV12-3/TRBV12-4	ASSRRDLGKNIQY
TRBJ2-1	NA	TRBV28	ASSLWSGGRNEQF
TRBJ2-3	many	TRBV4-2	ASSARQGDTDTQY
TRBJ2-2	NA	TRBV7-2	ASSWPDVGTGKLF
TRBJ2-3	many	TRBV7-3	ASSLTPGSTDTQY
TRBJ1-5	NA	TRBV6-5	ASSRDRSNQPQH
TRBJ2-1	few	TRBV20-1	SARGPPRFYNEQF